A selection of T cell receptor beta chains follows, all from one sample in a study of Ad26.COV2.S vaccination and SARS-CoV-2 variants. Clones were sequenced by immunoSEQ multiplex PCR, and TCRdb holds only the in-frame ones, with some missing. The sample consists of some 320,000 clones, around four fifths of them appearing once. The material was peripheral blood, obtained in a trial of Ad26.COV2.S vaccine versus placebo. Receptor source: a person between 18 and 59 years old who received the Ad26.COV2.S COVID-19 vaccine or a placebo. Both conserved end residues are part of each CDR3. D genes are given only for firm matches. Size is stated for part of the rows, as once, few or many counts, or as a class when the clone is expanded.

size,J,V,D,DNA,CDR3
once,TRBJ2-3,TRBV11-3,TRBD2,TGTGCCAGCAGCCGCGGGACTAGCGGGGGGATGTATACGCAGTATTTT,CASSRGTSGGMYTQYF
NA,TRBJ2-7,TRBV19,NA,TGTGCCAGTAGCCGGGACACCCTATCGGCCTACGAGCAGTACTTC,CASSRDTLSAYEQYF
NA,TRBJ1-4,TRBV5-4,NA,TGTGCCAGCAGCTTGGGGTCGGTGGAAAAACTGTTTTTT,CASSLGSVEKLFF
NA,TRBJ2-5,TRBV4-1,TRBD2,TGCGCCAGCAGCCAAGCCTGGGCGGGGGGGCAAGAGACCCAGTACTTC,CASSQAWAGGQETQYF
NA,TRBJ2-2,TRBV5-6,NA,TGTGCCAGCAGCCCCCGCGGTTGGGGGCTCGCGAACACCGGGGAGCTGTTTTTT,CASSPRGWGLANTGELFF
NA,TRBJ1-2,TRBV12-5,TRBD1,TGTGCTAGTGGTTTGGTTCCGGGACAGGGTGTTACTAACTATGGCTACACCTTC,CASGLVPGQGVTNYGYTF
NA,TRBJ2-7,TRBV15,NA,TGTGCCACCAGCGCCACAGGGGAGCAGTACTTC,CATSATGEQYF
NA,TRBJ2-1,TRBV18,NA,TGTGCCAGCTCAACTAGGCCCTTCCCCTACAATGAGCAGTTCTTC,CASSTRPFPYNEQFF
NA,TRBJ1-2,TRBV15,TRBD1,TGTGCCACCAGCAGAGCTCGACAGGGCGGCTATGGCTACACCTTC,CATSRARQGGYGYTF
NA,TRBJ1-1,TRBV3-1/TRBV3-2,NA,TGTGCCAGCAGCCAAGATACATACTTGAACACTGAAGCTTTCTTT,CASSQDTYLNTEAFF
NA,TRBJ1-4,TRBV10-2,NA,TGCGCCAGCAGTGAGTCGACTCTCGGGAAACTGTTTTTT,CASSESTLGKLFF
NA,TRBJ1-2,TRBV14,NA,TGTGCCAGCAGCCAAAGGGCAGGGTTGGGCGTCGCTGGCTACACCTTC,CASSQRAGLGVAGYTF
NA,TRBJ1-4,TRBV2,NA,TGTGCCAGCAGTGAAGGACAGATAGGCAATGAAAAACTGTTTTTT,CASSEGQIGNEKLFF
once,TRBJ1-2,TRBV11-3,TRBD1,TGTGCCAGCAGCGCTACCGGGACAGGGGGCGGCTACACCTTC,CASSATGTGGGYTF
NA,TRBJ1-2,TRBV19,NA,TGTGCCAGTACCAGAGACAGCTATGGCTACACCTTC,CASTRDSYGYTF
many,TRBJ1-1,TRBV28,TRBD1,TGTGCCAGCAGAACAGGGGAGATCACTGAAGCTTTCTTT,CASRTGEITEAFF
NA,TRBJ2-5,TRBV19,NA,TGTGCCAGTGGGGGGCCTCGGAGGGGCCAAGAGACCCAGTACTTC,CASGGPRRGQETQYF
few,TRBJ2-7,TRBV5-1,TRBD2,TGCGCCAGCAGTTATGCGGGGGGGCGAACCTACGAGCAGTACTTC,CASSYAGGRTYEQYF
NA,TRBJ2-2,TRBV5-1,NA,TGCGCCAGCAGCTTGGCTCCGGCGGGGACGAACACCGGGGAGCTGTTTTTT,CASSLAPAGTNTGELFF
NA,TRBJ1-2,TRBV29-1,NA,TGCAGCGTTGATCGGCTGCGTTCTAACTATGGCTACACCTTC,CSVDRLRSNYGYTF
NA,TRBJ1-4,TRBV6-1,NA,TGTGCCAGCAGTGAAGTTGTTTATGAAAAACTGTTTTTT,CASSEVVYEKLFF
once,TRBJ2-6,TRBV19,TRBD1,TGTGCCAGTAGTACCTACACAGGGGTTTCTGGGGCCAACGTCCTGACTTTC,CASSTYTGVSGANVLTF
NA,TRBJ2-3,TRBV5-5,NA,TGTGCCAGCAGCTTGGCCTTGGGGTTGAGCACAGATACGCAGTATTTT,CASSLALGLSTDTQYF
once,TRBJ2-7,TRBV11-3,NA,TGTGCCAGCACCTCACCGAGGGAGGATTACTCCTACGAGCAGTACTTC,CASTSPREDYSYEQYF
once,TRBJ2-3,TRBV15,NA,TGTGCCACCAGCAGTCCCCCAGGAACTACTAGCACAGATACGCAGTATTTT,CATSSPPGTTSTDTQYF
NA,TRBJ2-2,TRBV2,TRBD2,TGTGCCAGCAGTGAGGCGGGGGGGAACACCGGGGAGCTGTTTTTT,CASSEAGGNTGELFF
NA,TRBJ1-5,TRBV28,TRBD1,TGTGCCAGCAACTTCTACAGGGGAAAGCAGCCCCAGCATTTT,CASNFYRGKQPQHF
NA,TRBJ2-1,TRBV7-9,NA,TGTGCCAGCAGCCCCACCCTCACAACCTACAATGAGCAGTTCTTC,CASSPTLTTYNEQFF
NA,TRBJ1-2,TRBV5-6,TRBD1,TGTGCCAGCAGCCCCTGGGACAGGGTACACTATGGCTACACCTTC,CASSPWDRVHYGYTF
NA,TRBJ1-5,TRBV28,NA,TGTGCCAGCTACAGGGATAGCAATCAGCCCCAGCATTTT,CASYRDSNQPQHF
NA,TRBJ2-2,TRBV13,NA,TGTGCCAGCAGCTTTCCTAGTAGGGGAGTCGGGGAGCTGTTTTTT,CASSFPSRGVGELFF
NA,TRBJ2-5,TRBV5-4,TRBD2,TGTGCCAGCAGCTGGGGGCCGGGACTAGCGGGGGCTCCACAAGAGACCCAGTACTTC,CASSWGPGLAGAPQETQYF
NA,TRBJ2-2,TRBV20-1,NA,TGCAGTGCTAGTTGGGGGAGCACCGGGGAGCTGTTTTTT,CSASWGSTGELFF
NA,TRBJ2-3,TRBV5-1,NA,TGCGCCAGCAGCTTGGAGGGCAGGGAGCCAGATACGCAGTATTTT,CASSLEGREPDTQYF
once,TRBJ2-7,TRBV19,NA,TGTGCCAGTAGTATACCGGGTTCCTACGAGCAGTACTTC,CASSIPGSYEQYF
NA,TRBJ2-2,TRBV12-3/TRBV12-4,NA,TGTGCCACCCGTGCCCGCGGGGAGCTGTTTTTT,CATRARGELFF
NA,TRBJ1-2,TRBV6-5,NA,TGTGCCAGCAGTCTAGGGGCGTCTAACTATGGCTACACCTTC,CASSLGASNYGYTF
NA,TRBJ1-3,TRBV19,NA,TGTGCCAGTAGTCCTTTATTGAGATCCTCTGGAAACACCATATATTTT,CASSPLLRSSGNTIYF
NA,TRBJ2-3,TRBV4-1,NA,TGCGCCAGCAGCTCAGGCAAACGGAGCACAGATACGCAGTATTTT,CASSSGKRSTDTQYF
NA,TRBJ1-1,TRBV10-3,NA,TGTGCCATCAGCGGACGGGGGGAGAACACTGAAGCTTTCTTT,CAISGRGENTEAFF
NA,TRBJ1-5,TRBV7-2,NA,TGTGCCAGCAGCTCGGACGGACAGAATCAGCCCCAGCATTTT,CASSSDGQNQPQHF
few,TRBJ2-2,TRBV6-1,NA,TGTGCCAGCAGTGAAGCGCCCGGACGGAACACCGGGGAGCTGTTTTTT,CASSEAPGRNTGELFF
NA,TRBJ2-2,TRBV12-3/TRBV12-4,NA,TGTGCCAGCAGTTTAGGACAGTACCGGGAGCTGTTTTTT,CASSLGQYRELFF
NA,TRBJ1-4,TRBV5-1,NA,TGCGCCAGCAGCTCTGAGGGGTGGGCTAATGAAAAACTGTTTTTT,CASSSEGWANEKLFF
NA,TRBJ2-3,TRBV5-1,NA,TGCGCCGGCTCCCCGGGTGGCACAGATACGCAGTATTTT,CAGSPGGTDTQYF
NA,TRBJ2-5,TRBV4-1,NA,TGCGCCAGCAGCCAAGCGGGGACGGCAGCCCAAGAGACCCAGTACTTC,CASSQAGTAAQETQYF
NA,TRBJ2-2,TRBV19,NA,TGTGCCAGCAAAAAGGGGGGTGGCGTAGGGGCTGTCGGGGAGCTGTTTTTT,CASKKGGGVGAVGELFF
NA,TRBJ2-7,TRBV27,NA,TGTGCCAGCAGTTATCACAGGGAGGAATCCTACGAGCAGTACTTC,CASSYHREESYEQYF
NA,TRBJ2-3,TRBV6-2/TRBV6-3,TRBD2,TGTGCCAGCACCCCAGATTCGACTAGCGAGACGCAGTATTTT,CASTPDSTSETQYF
NA,TRBJ2-2,TRBV5-6,NA,TGTGCCAGCAAGACCCTAGACAGGACCACCGGGGAGCTGTTTTTT,CASKTLDRTTGELFF
NA,TRBJ1-6,TRBV11-2,NA,TGTGCCAGCAGCGCCATCCGGGGGCCCCCCGCCAAGGCCCTCCACTTT,CASSAIRGPPAKALHF
NA,TRBJ1-2,TRBV9,NA,TGTGCCAGCAGCGTTGGGGACCGCCGGGCTGGCTATGGCTACACCTTC,CASSVGDRRAGYGYTF
NA,TRBJ1-2,TRBV2,TRBD1,TGTGCCAGCAGTGGAGGAGGTGGACAGGGGGCATACTCTGGCTACACCTTC,CASSGGGGQGAYSGYTF
NA,TRBJ1-1,TRBV10-3,NA,TGTGCCATCACGGCCCAACTGAACACTGAAGCTTTCTTT,CAITAQLNTEAFF